What follows are 24 T cell receptor beta chains derived from one specimen sequenced in a study of OX40 agonist ivuxolimab in advanced cancers. TCRdb's copy holds only in-frame clones and misses some; the assay was immunoSEQ multiplex PCR. The profile covers tens of thousands of clones, with roughly nine tenths appearing a single time and around 1% taken by the ten largest. Source: CD4+ or CD8+ T cells sorted from blood, taken in a trial of the OX40 agonist ivuxolimab. All receptors derive from an adult with an advanced solid tumor such as melanoma, head and neck, liver or kidney cancer.

This chain joins TRBV10-3 and TRBJ2-1; 8 bases fit TRBD2. Looked up from germline, CDR1 is ENHRY and CDR2 is SYGVKD. The CDR3 has 14 residues. V was pared by 3 bases and J by 8 bases, with 6 bases of the junction left unmatched. Here the CDR3 reads CAISDGTRGDEQFF. The CDR3 region has the DNA TGTGCCATCAGTGATGGGACTAGAGGTGATGAGCAGTTCTTC.

The chain has TRBV28 and TRBJ1-2; no firm D call. CDR1 is MDHEN, CDR2 SYDVKM, per germline. This CDR3 has 12 amino acids. V was pared by 8 bases and J by 5 bases, with 12 bases between. CDR3: CASGPAEYGYTF. The CDR3 nucleotides read TGTGCCAGCGGCCCGGCTGAGTATGGCTACACCTTC.

The chain links TRBV30 to TRBJ1-4, with a tentative D call TRBD1 (6 bases). Germline CDR1 and CDR2: GTSNPN and SVGIG (reference sequence). V lost 0 bases and J 8 bases, leaving 13 bases between the germline ends. This CDR3 has 14 amino acids. CDR3 coding DNA: TGTGCCTGGAGTGTACCGGGGGCGGTCGAAAAACTGTTTTTT. The encoded protein is CAWSVPGAVEKLFF.

The chain couples TRBV10-3 to TRBJ2-1; D is unresolved. Germline V CDR1 and CDR2: ENHRY, SYGVKD. The length of the CDR3 is 15 residues. Trimming pared 5 bases from V and 4 bases from J, leaving 15 bases between. CDR3 bases: TGTGCCATCAGTCCTTTTGTTGACACTTACAATGAGCAGTTCTTC. Its protein product is CAISPFVDTYNEQFF.

This chain links TRBV15 with TRBJ1-1; 7 bases match TRBD1. Germline V gene lookup returns CDR1 LNHNV and CDR2 YYDKDF (reference sequence). The CDR3 is made up of 14 amino acids. V dropped 5 bases and J dropped 7; count of bases not matched to a gene: 10. DNA of the CDR3: TGTGCCACCAGCTTAGACAGGGAGGCTCTTGAAGCTTTCTTT. Protein sequence: CATSLDREALEAFF.

This chain joins TRBV7-2 and TRBJ2-7, with TRBD2 identical over 7 bases. Trimming took 5 bases from V and 3 from J; bases not matched to a gene: 7. Germline V lookup: CDR1 SGHTA, CDR2 FQGNSA. The CDR3 has 14 amino acids. CDR3 sequence: CASSGGREGYEQYF. The CDR3 DNA sequence: TGTGCCAGCAGCGGAGGCAGGGAGGGCTACGAGCAGTACTTC.

The rearrangement joins TRBV6-1 to TRBJ1-5; D gene unclear. The CDR3 extends over 14 amino acids. Germline V gene sequence: CDR1 MNHNS, CDR2 SASEGT. The germline V and J ends were trimmed by 7 bases and 0 bases, with 10 bases remaining between them. The CDR3 DNA reads as TGTGCCAGCAACCCGATGGGTAGCAATCAGCCCCAGCATTTT. Its translation is CASNPMGSNQPQHF.

The table lists this clone with a count of one. CDR3 coding DNA: TGTGCCAGCAGGCGGGATCCCGGAGGGGGGGCCAACGTCCTGACTTTC. Its translation: CASRRDPGGGANVLTF. This chain links TRBV2 with TRBJ2-6, with a weak D call TRBD2 (6 bases). Germline V gene data show CDR1 as SNHLY and CDR2 as FYNNEI. The CDR3 consists of 16 residues. V lost 6 bases to trimming and J lost 4 bases, with 16 bases between them.

This clone was observed once. The chain uses TRBV30 and TRBJ1-2; 8 nucleotides match TRBD1. The CDR3 consists of 13 residues. Germline V CDR1 and CDR2: GTSNPN, SVGIG (reference sequence). J was trimmed by 2 bases and V by 8 bases; bases with no gene match: 7. Here the CDR3 DNA reads TGTGCCCGACGACAGGGGTTGAACTATGGCTACACCTTC. Its translation: CARRQGLNYGYTF.

The chain joins TRBV4-1 to TRBJ2-3, with D perhaps matching TRBD2 (6 bases). The germline CDR1 and CDR2 sequences are MGHRA and YSYEKL. The CDR3 is 19 amino acids. V shed 0 bases and J shed 6 bases, with 25 bases lying between them. CDR3 nucleotides: TGCGCCAGCAGCCAAGAAACGATCGGACTCCCATCGGCGGGGGATACGCAGTATTTT. Its protein product is CASSQETIGLPSAGDTQYF.

In this sample, this clone turned up once. The gene calls are TRBV9 and TRBJ2-6, with no clear D. The CDR3 spans 14 residues. In germline, CDR1 is SGDLS, CDR2 YYNGEE. The V and J ends lost 4 bases and 0 bases respectively, with 5 bases between them. DNA for the CDR3: TGTGCCAGCAGCCAAAGCTCTGGGGCCAACGTCCTGACTTTC. Its protein product is CASSQSSGANVLTF.

J is TRBJ2-3 and V is TRBV11-2; either TRBD1 or TRBD2 may supply D (6 bases each). V dropped 6 bases and J dropped 5 bases, with 15 bases sitting between them. The CDR3 has 14 amino acids. Germline assignment: CDR1 SGHAT and CDR2 FQNNGV. The CDR3: CASRSRGGEDTQYF. The CDR3 DNA reads TGTGCCAGCAGGTCCAGGGGAGGAGAAGATACGCAGTATTTT. The full variable domain, rest sourced from reference TRBV11-2 and TRBJ2-3, is EAGVAQSPRYKIIEKRQSVAFWCNPISGHATLYWYQQILGQGPKLLIQFQNNGVVDDSQLPKDRFSAERLKGVDSTLKIQPAKLEDSAVYLCASRSRGGEDTQYFGPGTRLTVL.

Only a few counts were recorded for this clone. V gene TRBV5-6 combines with J gene TRBJ1-5; no firm D call. The V end lost 1 base, the J end lost 4 bases, and 6 bases lay between the germline ends. The CDR3 covers 13 residues. Germline V lookup: CDR1 SGHDT, CDR2 YYEEEE. CDR3 coding DNA: TGTGCCAGCAGCTTGTTCCTGAATCAGCCCCAGCATTTT. Protein: CASSLFLNQPQHF.

The rearrangement joins TRBV9 to TRBJ2-7; D possibly uses TRBD1 or TRBD2 (6 bases each). V gave up 0 bases and J gave up 0 bases, with 16 bases separating them. The CDR3 totals 17 residues. Germline CDR1 and CDR2: SGDLS and YYNGEE. CDR3 region: CASSVEGGLLSSYEQYF. CDR3 DNA: TGTGCCAGCAGCGTAGAGGGGGGACTCCTGAGCTCCTACGAGCAGTACTTC.

V gene TRBV7-2 combines with J gene TRBJ1-5, with TRBD1 matching 7 bases. J was trimmed by 12 bases and V by 0 bases; bases with no gene match: 5. The V gene's germline CDR1 is SGHTA and CDR2 FQGNSA. The CDR3 covers 13 residues. CDR3 coding DNA: TGTGCCAGCAGCTTAGCTGGTGACAGGGACCAGCATTTT. This sequence encodes CASSLAGDRDQHF. The full variable domain, its missing parts supplied by reference TRBV7-2 and TRBJ1-5, is GAGVSQSPSNKVTEKGKDVELRCDPISGHTALYWYRQSLGQGLEFLIYFQGNSAPDKSGLPSDRFSAERTGGSVSTLTIQRTQQEDSAVYLCASSLAGDRDQHFGDGTRLSIL.

This clone was recorded once. The rearrangement links TRBV6-1 to TRBJ2-1, with D maybe TRBD2 (6 bases). The germline V and J ends were trimmed by 8 bases and 8 bases, with 10 bases remaining between them. Germline loops: CDR1 MNHNS, CDR2 SASEGT. This CDR3 region has 11 residues. The CDR3 here is CASRASDEQFF. The CDR3 bases are TGTGCCAGCCGCGCTAGCGATGAGCAGTTCTTC.

The chain combines TRBV6-4 with TRBJ2-3; no clear D gene. V shed 0 bases and J shed 5 bases, with 6 bases lying between them. Germline V gene sequence: CDR1 MRHNA, CDR2 SNTAGT. This CDR3 region has 13 residues. Here the CDR3 DNA reads TGTGCCAGCAGTGACTCCCGGGTAGATACGCAGTATTTT. Its translation is CASSDSRVDTQYF.

V usage is TRBV28 and J usage is TRBJ1-2; D might be TRBD1 (5 bases). Trimming took 5 bases from V and 4 from J, leaving 11 bases between them. CDR3 size: 13 residues. Germline V gene data show CDR1 as MDHEN and CDR2 as SYDVKM. CDR3 region: CASSAPRVYGYTF. The CDR3 nucleotides read TGTGCCAGCAGTGCTCCCAGGGTCTATGGCTACACCTTC.

The chain links TRBV7-2 to TRBJ2-7; TRBD2 agrees at 12 bases. The CDR3 runs 14 residues. Germline V gene sequence: CDR1 SGHTA, CDR2 FQGNSA. The V gene end was trimmed by 3 bases and the J gene end by 3 bases; junction bases not matched to a gene: 0. CDR3 sequence (DNA): TGTGCCAGCAGCTTGACTAGCGGGAGCTACGAGCAGTACTTC. Its translation is CASSLTSGSYEQYF.

This clone has only one observation. The gene calls are TRBV18 and TRBJ2-5; D call uncertain. The CDR3 contains 13 residues. Trimming pared 4 bases from V and 4 bases from J, leaving 10 bases between. In germline, CDR1 is KGHSH, CDR2 LQKENI. The chain's CDR3 is CASSLGGSETQYF. CDR3 bases: TGTGCCAGCTCACTTGGTGGGTCAGAGACCCAGTACTTC. The variable domain in full, with the rest retrieved from reference TRBV18 and TRBJ2-5, is NAGVMQNPRHLVRRRGQEARLRCSPMKGHSHVYWYRQLPEEGLKFMVYLQKENIIDESGMPKERFSAEFPKEGPSILRIQQVVRGDSAAYFCASSLGGSETQYFGPGTRLLVL.

J is TRBJ2-3 and V is TRBV27, with a possible D match to TRBD2 (7 bases). From germline, CDR1 is MNHEY and CDR2 SMNVEV (reference sequence). V shed 8 bases and J shed 6 bases, with 15 bases lying between them. CDR3 length equals 13 residues. The CDR3 loop reads CASEYREGDTQYF. CDR3 nucleotides: TGTGCCAGCGAATACAGGGAGGGTGATACGCAGTATTTT.

V is TRBV7-3 and J is TRBJ1-2; 9 bases are shared with TRBD1. The trim removed 5 bases at V and 8 bases at J, leaving 6 bases unmatched. The CDR3 extends over 13 amino acids. Germline CDR1 reads SGHTA; CDR2 reads FQGTGA. The CDR3: CASSPDRGEGYTF. The CDR3 nucleotides are TGTGCCAGCAGCCCGGACAGGGGCGAGGGCTACACCTTC. Full variable domain (missing parts from reference TRBV7-3 and TRBJ1-2): GAGVSQTPSNKVTEKGKYVELRCDPISGHTALYWYRQSLGQGPEFLIYFQGTGAADDSGLPNDRFFAVRPEGSVSTLKIQRTERGDSAVYLCASSPDRGEGYTFGSGTRLTVV.

The rearrangement joins TRBV19 to TRBJ2-3; no firm D call. Trimming took 4 bases from V and 6 from J, leaving 11 bases between them. The CDR3 is made up of 13 amino acids. The germline gives CDR1 LNHDA, CDR2 SQIVND (reference sequence). CDR3 sequence reads: CASSNERRDTQYF. DNA for the CDR3: TGTGCCAGTAGTAACGAGCGTCGGGATACGCAGTATTTT.

V and J are TRBV27 and TRBJ2-7, with D perhaps TRBD1 (6 bases). The CDR3 is 14 residues long. Between the trimmed V and J ends, which lost 8 bases and 2 bases, there was a span of 16 bases. The germline gives CDR1 MNHEY, CDR2 SMNVEV (reference sequence). DNA of the CDR3: TGTGCCAGCGGGGCAGACAGGAATGCCTACGAGCAGTACTTC. Translating it yields CASGADRNAYEQYF.